This T cell receptor (beta chain) was sequenced in a study of blood T cell repertoires in COVID-19. Original data processing: From reference gene primer amplification, estimates of nucleated cell counts were derived. The table came from immunoSEQ multiplex PCR; TCRdb's copy has only in-frame clones and leaves some out. V and J calls and clone size come straight from that table; D and trimming were deduced from the DNA. Here the sample spans around 200,000 clones, around 82% being singletons. Germline values: CDR1 SNHLY, CDR2 FYNNEI. This CDR3 is built from 16 residues. V dropped 5 bases and J dropped 6 bases, with 20 bases sitting between them.

This chain links TRBV2 with TRBJ2-1; tentatively, D is TRBD2 (5 bases). Source material: peripheral blood. The origin of this receptor is a woman aged 50 to 60 with acute or convalescent COVID-19. CDR3 DNA: TGTGCCAGCAGTACCCCTAGCCTCCCCTTACTCAATGAGCAGTTCTTC. This sequence encodes CASSTPSLPLLNEQFF. Complete variable domain (other parts from reference TRBV2 and TRBJ2-1): EPEVTQTPSHQVTQMGQEVILRCVPISNHLYFYWYRQILGQKVEFLVSFYNNEISEKSEIFDDQFSVERPDGSNFTLKIRSTKLEDSAMYFCASSTPSLPLLNEQFFGPGTRLTVL.